The rows below give T cell receptor beta chains drawn from one sample of a study of blood T cell repertoires in COVID-19. Sequenced by immunoSEQ multiplex PCR; TCRdb stores in-frame clones only, minus some. The data show over 90,000 clones, with around nine tenths seen just once and less than 2% held by the top ten. The sequenced material came from peripheral blood. These receptors were collected from a man older than 75 with acute or convalescent COVID-19. CDR3s include the opening cysteine and the closing phenylalanine or tryptophan. The D gene is left open where the match is weak. Some rows mark clone size as missing; the rest say once, few, many or name a class of expanded clone.

v_call	clone_size	cdr3_length	d_call	j_call	cdr3_nt	cdr3_aa
TRBV10-3	-	14	TRBD1	TRBJ2-5	TGTGCCATCAGTGGGGGACAGGGCCAAGAGACCCAGTACTTC	CAISGGQGQETQYF
TRBV7-2	-	13	-	TRBJ2-2	TGTGCCAGCAGCTCCTCCTTTACCGGGGAGCTGTTTTTT	CASSSSFTGELFF
TRBV5-4	-	15	TRBD2	TRBJ2-7	TGTGCCAGCAGCTCCGGACTAGCGGGAGAATACGAGCAGTACTTC	CASSSGLAGEYEQYF
TRBV19	-	14	-	TRBJ1-5	TGTGCCAGTAGTACTGGACAGAACAATCAGCCCCAGCATTTT	CASSTGQNNQPQHF
TRBV7-3	-	14	TRBD2	TRBJ2-1	TGTGCCAGCAGTAGCGGGAGGGCGTCCAATGAGCAGTTCTTC	CASSSGRASNEQFF
TRBV24-1	-	11	-	TRBJ2-3	TGTGCCACCAGCTGGGACTCTATATTATATTTT	CATSWDSILYF
TRBV7-6	once	15	-	TRBJ2-1	TGTGCCAGCAGCTTAGCCCCAGCTTTCGGGAATGAGCAGTTCTTC	CASSLAPAFGNEQFF
TRBV12-3/TRBV12-4	-	13	-	TRBJ1-5	TGTGCCAGCAGTTTATTGACGGGACAGCCCCAGCATTTT	CASSLLTGQPQHF
TRBV5-5	-	15	-	TRBJ1-5	TGTGCCAGCAGCTTGGAGGGAGGGTCGCATCAGCCCCAGCATTTT	CASSLEGGSHQPQHF
TRBV7-9	-	16	TRBD2	TRBJ2-2	TGTGCCAGCTCAGGCCGGGGGGGTTTTGGCACCGGGGAGCTGTTTTTT	CASSGRGGFGTGELFF
TRBV24-1	-	14	-	TRBJ2-5	TGTGCCACCAGTGGGGGGGACAGAGGGGAGACCCAGTACTTC	CATSGGDRGETQYF
TRBV9	once	16	TRBD1	TRBJ1-2	TGTGCCAGCAGCGCCGGGACAGGGGGGACACTCTATGGCTACACCTTC	CASSAGTGGTLYGYTF
TRBV2	-	14	-	TRBJ1-6	TGTGCCAGCAGTACCGACGGGAATAATTCACCCCTCCACTTT	CASSTDGNNSPLHF
TRBV6-5	few	15	-	TRBJ1-3	TGTGCCAGCAGGACCGACTGGAGCTCTGGAAACACCATATATTTT	CASRTDWSSGNTIYF
TRBV19	-	16	TRBD2	TRBJ2-1	TGTGCCAGTAGTCGGATTCTAGCGGGAGTGTACAATGAGCAGTTCTTC	CASSRILAGVYNEQFF
TRBV30	-	14	TRBD2	TRBJ2-5	TGTGCCTGGACCCCTGGCGGGAGCCAAGAGACCCAGTACTTC	CAWTPGGSQETQYF
TRBV11-2	-	16	-	TRBJ2-7	TGTGCCAGCAGCTTAAATTTGGGACAAATCTCCTACGAGCAGTACTTC	CASSLNLGQISYEQYF
TRBV2	-	13	-	TRBJ1-1	TGTGCCAGCAGACTGGCGGGTAGTCCTGAAGCTTTCTTT	CASRLAGSPEAFF
TRBV5-4	-	14	TRBD2	TRBJ2-1	TGTGCCAGCAGCCCCGGGACTAGGGACAATGAGCAGTTCTTC	CASSPGTRDNEQFF
TRBV28	-	17	TRBD2	TRBJ2-3	TGTGCCAGCAGCTCCGGACTAGCGGGAGGGGGTGAAGATACGCAGTATTTT	CASSSGLAGGGEDTQYF
TRBV28	-	15	-	TRBJ2-3	TGTGCCAGCAGTTTGCCAGGAAGAGCCACAGATACGCAGTATTTT	CASSLPGRATDTQYF
TRBV5-1	once	14	-	TRBJ1-4	TGCGCCAGCAGCCCAACCTCAGCTAATGAAAAACTGTTTTTT	CASSPTSANEKLFF
TRBV28	few	18	TRBD2	TRBJ2-2	TGTGCCAGCAGTTCCAACTCCGGACTAGCGGGGGTCACCGGGGAGCTGTTTTTT	CASSSNSGLAGVTGELFF
TRBV29-1	-	15	-	TRBJ1-2	TGCAGCGTTCTTAGCCTACAGGGTTCGTCCTATGGCTACACCTTC	CSVLSLQGSSYGYTF
TRBV18	-	15	-	TRBJ1-1	TGTGCCAGCTCACCACCAGAGGGTTCGCACACTGAAGCTTTCTTT	CASSPPEGSHTEAFF
TRBV28	-	14	-	TRBJ2-1	TGTGCCAGCGCCAAGGGGGGGCAGGACAATGAGCAGTTCTTC	CASAKGGQDNEQFF
TRBV5-6	-	15	TRBD2	TRBJ2-1	TGTGCCAGCAGCTCCGAAGGGACTAGCGGGAGAGAGCAGTTCTTC	CASSSEGTSGREQFF
TRBV28	-	14	-	TRBJ2-4	TGTGCCAGCAGTTCAGGGGACCTCCGCCTTATTCAGTACTTC	CASSSGDLRLIQYF
TRBV6-2/TRBV6-3	-	15	TRBD1	TRBJ2-2	TGTGCCAGCAGCCGAGGACAGGGAATCCCCGGGGAGCTGTTTTTT	CASSRGQGIPGELFF
TRBV5-6	few	14	TRBD2	TRBJ2-3	TGTGCCAGCAGCCCCATACGGGGGGACGGCACGCAGTATTTT	CASSPIRGDGTQYF
TRBV27	-	17	TRBD2	TRBJ2-1	TGTGCCAGCAGTTCTCGGGGCGGGAGGCCCACGCTCAATGAGCAGTTCTTC	CASSSRGGRPTLNEQFF
TRBV3-1/TRBV3-2	-	16	-	TRBJ2-6	TGTGCCAGCAGCCAAGAGGAGAGATCTGGGGCCAACGTCCTGACTTTC	CASSQEERSGANVLTF
TRBV5-1	-	14	-	TRBJ2-7	TGCGCCAGCAGCCCCACTGGAGGGGACTACGAGCAGTACTTC	CASSPTGGDYEQYF
TRBV7-2	-	16	TRBD1	TRBJ2-1	TGTGCCAGCAGCCTTAGACAGGGGGCTTCCTACAATGAGCAGTTCTTC	CASSLRQGASYNEQFF
TRBV7-6	-	14	-	TRBJ1-1	TGTGCCAGCAGCTTGGGGGGTTGGGTTTCTGAAGCTTTCTTT	CASSLGGWVSEAFF
TRBV25-1	many	11	-	TRBJ2-7	TGTGCCAGCAGTACAATCTACGAGCAGTACTTC	CASSTIYEQYF
TRBV6-5	once	13	-	TRBJ1-5	TGTGCCAGCAGTTACTCAGCTCATCAGCCCCAGCATTTT	CASSYSAHQPQHF
TRBV5-5	-	15	TRBD2	TRBJ2-1	TGTGCCAGCAGCTCACCTAGCGGGAGGGCCTATGAGCAGTTCTTC	CASSSPSGRAYEQFF
TRBV6-5	-	15	TRBD2	TRBJ2-3	TGTGCCAGCAGTTTAGCGGGAGGGCCCACAGATACGCAGTATTTT	CASSLAGGPTDTQYF
TRBV4-2	-	15	TRBD2	TRBJ2-5	TGTGCCAGCAGCCAAGAGGCTAGCGGGCAAGAGACCCAGTACTTC	CASSQEASGQETQYF